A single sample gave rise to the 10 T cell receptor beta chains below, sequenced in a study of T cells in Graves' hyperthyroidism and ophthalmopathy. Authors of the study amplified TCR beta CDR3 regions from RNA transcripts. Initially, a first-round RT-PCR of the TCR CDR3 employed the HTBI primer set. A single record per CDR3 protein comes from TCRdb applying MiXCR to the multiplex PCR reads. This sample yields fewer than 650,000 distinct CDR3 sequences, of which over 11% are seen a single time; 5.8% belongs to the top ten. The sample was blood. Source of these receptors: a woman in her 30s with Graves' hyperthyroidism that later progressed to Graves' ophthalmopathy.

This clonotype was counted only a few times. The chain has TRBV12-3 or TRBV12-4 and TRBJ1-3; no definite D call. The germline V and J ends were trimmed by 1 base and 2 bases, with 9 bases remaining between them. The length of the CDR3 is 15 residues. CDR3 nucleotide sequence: TGTGCCAGCAGTTTAGGGGGTTTTGCTGGAAACACCATATATTTT. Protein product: CASSLGGFAGNTIYF.

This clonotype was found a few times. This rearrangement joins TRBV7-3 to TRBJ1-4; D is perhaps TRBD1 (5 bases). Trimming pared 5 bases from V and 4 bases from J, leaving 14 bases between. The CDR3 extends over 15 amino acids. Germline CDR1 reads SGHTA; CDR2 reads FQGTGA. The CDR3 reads CASSPGYGGNEKLFF. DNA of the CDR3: TGTGCCAGCAGCCCAGGGTACGGAGGTAATGAAAAACTGTTTTTT.

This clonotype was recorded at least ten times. Written as DNA, the CDR3 is TGCGCCAGCAGCTTGGATACAGGGACGGGCACTGAAGCTTTCTTT. It translates to CASSLDTGTGTEAFF. J is TRBJ1-1 and V is TRBV5-1; possibly TRBD1 for D (6 bases). Germline CDR1 SGHRS, CDR2 YFSETQ. The CDR3 spans 15 residues. Trimming left V 0 bases short and J 4 bases short, with 13 bases between. Looking up the rest from reference TRBV5-1 and TRBJ1-1 gives the full variable domain: KAGVTQTPRYLIKTRGQQVTLSCSPISGHRSVSWYQQTPGQGLQFLFEYFSETQRNKGNFPGRFSGRQFSNSRSEMNVSTLELGDSALYLCASSLDTGTGTEAFFGQGTRLTVV.

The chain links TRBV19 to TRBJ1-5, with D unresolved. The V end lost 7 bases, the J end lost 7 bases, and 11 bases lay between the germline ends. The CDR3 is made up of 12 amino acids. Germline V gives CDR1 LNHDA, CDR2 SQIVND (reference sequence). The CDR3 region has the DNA TGTGCCAGTAATCGCGGGTCCCAGCCCCAGCATTTT. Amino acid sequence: CASNRGSQPQHF.

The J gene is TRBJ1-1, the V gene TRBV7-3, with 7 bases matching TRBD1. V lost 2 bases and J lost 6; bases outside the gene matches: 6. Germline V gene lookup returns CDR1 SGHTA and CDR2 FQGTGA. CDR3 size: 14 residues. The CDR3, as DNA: TGTGCCAGCAGCTTACAACCTCAGGGGGCTGAAGCTTTCTTT. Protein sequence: CASSLQPQGAEAFF. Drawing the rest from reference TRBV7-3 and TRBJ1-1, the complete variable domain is GAGVSQTPSNKVTEKGKYVELRCDPISGHTALYWYRQSLGQGPEFLIYFQGTGAADDSGLPNDRFFAVRPEGSVSTLKIQRTERGDSAVYLCASSLQPQGAEAFFGQGTRLTVV.

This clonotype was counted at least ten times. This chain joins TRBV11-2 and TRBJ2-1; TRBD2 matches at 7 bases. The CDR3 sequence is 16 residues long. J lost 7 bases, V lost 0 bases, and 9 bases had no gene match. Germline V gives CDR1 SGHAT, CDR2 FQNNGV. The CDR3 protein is CASSLDLREGRNEQFF. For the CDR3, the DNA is TGTGCCAGCAGCTTAGATCTTAGGGAGGGCCGTAATGAGCAGTTCTTC.

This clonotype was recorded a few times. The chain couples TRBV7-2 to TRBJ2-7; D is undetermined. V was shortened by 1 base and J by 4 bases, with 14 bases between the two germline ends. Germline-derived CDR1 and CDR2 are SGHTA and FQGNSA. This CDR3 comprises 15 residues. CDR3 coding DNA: TGTGCCAGCAGCTTAGATCCCGCCCCCTATTACGAGCAGTACTTC. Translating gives CASSLDPAPYYEQYF.

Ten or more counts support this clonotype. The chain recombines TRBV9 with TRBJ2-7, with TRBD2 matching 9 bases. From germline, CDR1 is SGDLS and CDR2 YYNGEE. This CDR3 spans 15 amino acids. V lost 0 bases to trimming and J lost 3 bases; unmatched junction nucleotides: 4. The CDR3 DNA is TGTGCCAGCAGCGTAGGGGCGGGAGGGCTCTACGAGCAGTACTTC. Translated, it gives CASSVGAGGLYEQYF.

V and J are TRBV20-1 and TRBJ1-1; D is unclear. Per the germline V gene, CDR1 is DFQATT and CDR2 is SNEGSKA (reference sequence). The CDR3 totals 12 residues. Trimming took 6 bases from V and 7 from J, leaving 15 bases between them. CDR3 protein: CSATTRQGEAFF. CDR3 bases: TGCAGTGCAACGACAAGGCAAGGTGAAGCTTTCTTT.

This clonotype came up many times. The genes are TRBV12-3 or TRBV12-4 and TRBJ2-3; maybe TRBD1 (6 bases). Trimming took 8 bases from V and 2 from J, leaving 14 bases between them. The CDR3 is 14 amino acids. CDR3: CASAHRVSTDTQYF. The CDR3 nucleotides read TGTGCCAGCGCCCACAGGGTTTCCACAGATACGCAGTATTTT.